Listed here are 4 T cell receptor beta chains from one sample, sequenced in a study of OX40 agonist ivuxolimab in advanced cancers. Sequencing used immunoSEQ multiplex PCR; TCRdb keeps in-frame clones, though not all of them. Among 60,000 to 70,000 clones listed, 87% were seen once. The starting material was CD4+ or CD8+ T cells sorted from blood, obtained in a trial of the OX40 agonist ivuxolimab. The receptor set was obtained from an adult with an advanced solid tumor such as melanoma, head and neck, liver or kidney cancer.

This sequence joins TRBV7-8 and TRBJ1-4; no clear D. The V gene lost 4 bases and the J gene lost 8 bases, with 14 bases spanning the gap. The V gene's germline CDR1 is SGHVS and CDR2 FQNEAQ. The CDR3 has 14 amino acids. CDR3: CASSSDGLGEKLFF. In DNA form, the CDR3 reads TGTGCCAGCAGCTCGGACGGGTTGGGGGAAAAACTGTTTTTT. The full variable domain, rest sourced from reference TRBV7-8 and TRBJ1-4, is GAGVSQSPRYKVAKRGQDVALRCDPISGHVSLFWYQQALGQGPEFLTYFQNEAQLDKSGLPSDRFFAERPEGSVSTLKIQRTQQEDSAVYLCASSSDGLGEKLFFGSGTQLSVL.

V gene TRBV2 combines with J gene TRBJ2-3; no clear D gene. Trimming took off 5 bases at V and 2 bases at J, with 14 bases between the two ends. Germline V gene sequence: CDR1 SNHLY, CDR2 FYNNEI. CDR3 size: 15 residues. In DNA form, the CDR3 reads TGTGCCAGCAGTCAAAGGTCCTACCCCACAGATACGCAGTATTTT. It codes for CASSQRSYPTDTQYF.

The chain has TRBV19 and TRBJ1-5, with a weak D call TRBD1 (5 bases). Germline V CDR1 and CDR2: LNHDA, SQIVND (reference sequence). The V end lost 3 bases, the J end lost 6 bases, and 9 bases lay between the germline ends. The CDR3 runs 13 residues. In nucleotides, the CDR3 is TGTGCCAGTAGTATGGGGGAGGCTCAGCCCCAGCATTTT. Amino acid sequence: CASSMGEAQPQHF.

The chain has TRBV12-5 and TRBJ2-1; D tentatively reads TRBD1 or TRBD2 (6 bases each). V shed 1 base and J shed 7 bases, with 17 bases lying between them. Germline-derived CDR1 and CDR2 are LGHNT and FRNRAP. The CDR3 has 16 amino acids. CDR3 amino acids: CASGLDSTGGRNEQFF. In DNA, the CDR3 is TGTGCTAGTGGTTTGGACTCGACAGGTGGGAGGAATGAGCAGTTCTTC.